Here is one TCR beta chain with its context. These data come from a study of PD-L1 blockade in urothelial cancer. V lost 3 bases to trimming and J lost 0 bases, with 10 bases between them. Germline CDR1 is SGHTS and CDR2 is YDEGEE. CDR3 size: 14 residues. Assay used: immunoSEQ multiplex PCR; TCRdb lists only in-frame clones, some missing. This table holds more than 65,000 clones, 87% found once. The chain has TRBV5-8 and TRBJ2-7; no firm D call. The input for sequencing was PBMCs, taken around atezolizumab (anti-PD-L1) treatment. The receptor's source is a woman in her 70s with urothelial cancer. The CDR3 bases are TGTGCCAGCAGCTCCAACCAGAACTCCTACGAGCAGTACTTC. Protein sequence: CASSSNQNSYEQYF.